This T cell receptor (beta chain) was profiled in a study of blood T cell repertoires in COVID-19. Study details: Samples taken during acute and convalescent COVID-19 were collected in the United States, Italy and Spain. The analysed material was cDNA or gDNA that came from T cells, B-cell-depleted T cells, or PBMCs.

V lost 8 bases and J lost 3, with 22 bases in between. The germline V gene encodes CDR1 GTSNPN and CDR2 SVGIG (reference sequence). This CDR3 region has 15 residues. Per the authors' pipeline: From reference gene primer amplification, estimates of nucleated cell counts were derived. TCRdb keeps only in-frame clones here, not all; method: immunoSEQ multiplex PCR. The DNA gave D and trimming, while V, J and clone size come from that table. The data contain under 200,000 clones, roughly nine tenths of them singletons. The sample consisted of peripheral blood. This receptor was taken from a man aged 18 to 29 with acute or convalescent COVID-19. The V and J genes are TRBV30 and TRBJ1-2, with D possibly TRBD1 on 5 matching bases. CDR3 sequence reads: CAGNYRDSKHYGYTF. In DNA, the CDR3 is TGTGCCGGTAACTACCGGGACTCAAAACACTATGGCTACACCTTC. The variable domain in full, completed from reference TRBV30 and TRBJ1-2, reads SQTIHQWPATLVQPVGSPLSLECTVEGTSNPNLYWYRQAAGRGLQLLFYSVGIGQISSEVPQNLSASRPQDRQFILSSKKLLLSDSGFYLCAGNYRDSKHYGYTFGSGTRLTVV.